The entry below gives a single T cell receptor (beta chain) sequence along with its context. The time point here: pretreatment peripheral blood. This specimen comes from a study of PD-L1 blockade in urothelial cancer. The overall study: Patients started atezolizumab around 2014, 1,200 mg intravenously every 3 weeks. Median blood clonality was roughly 0.087, with tens of thousands of unique TCRs. Anywhere from 0 to 3 prior chemotherapy regimens had been received by patients.

Assay used: immunoSEQ multiplex PCR; TCRdb lists only in-frame clones, some missing. The sample comprises approximately 88,000 clones, roughly 84% of which are singletons, and roughly 1.9% rests with the top ten. This TCR derives from a man in his sixties with urothelial cancer. The material was PBMCs, obtained around atezolizumab (anti-PD-L1) treatment.

CDR3 protein: CASSNTGSGNTIYF. The DNA for the CDR3 is TGTGCCAGCAGCAACACAGGGTCTGGAAACACCATATATTTT. The V call is TRBV5-5, the J call TRBJ1-3, with D possibly matching TRBD1 (6 bases). Trimming took 4 bases from V and 1 from J, leaving 9 bases between them. This CDR3 is built from 14 residues. Germline V gene sequence: CDR1 SGHKS, CDR2 YYEKEE (reference sequence).